These T cell receptor beta chains were read from a single sample in a study of a mutant IDH1 vaccine in newly diagnosed glioma. Antigens for these TCRs are unknown. The table came from immunoSEQ multiplex PCR; TCRdb's copy has only in-frame clones and leaves some out. The table lists about 66,000 clones, approximately 88% of them singletons. The material was PBMCs, obtained from a glioma patient whose treatment included an IDH1 peptide vaccine. These receptors were obtained from a woman aged 45 to 65 with glioma. CDR3s include the opening cysteine and the closing phenylalanine or tryptophan. D genes are given only for firm matches. Only some rows state a clone size, as once, few, many or a class for expanded clones.

>TRBJ2-7|-|TRBV6-1|-
TGTGCCAGCAGTGAAGCGACGGGACCCTACGAGCAGTACTTC
CASSEATGPYEQYF
>TRBJ2-1|few|TRBV4-3|-
TGCGCCAGCAGCCAAGTGGCAGGGCCCTACAATGAGCAGTTCTTC
CASSQVAGPYNEQFF
>TRBJ1-5|-|TRBV27|-
TGTGCCAGCAGTTACAGGCCAGGGGCCCTTGAGCCCCAGCATTTT
CASSYRPGALEPQHF
>TRBJ1-1|-|TRBV4-1|TRBD1
TGCGCCAGCAGTCCTGGACAGGGAGGATGGACTGAAGCTTTCTTT
CASSPGQGGWTEAFF
>TRBJ2-1|-|TRBV7-3|-
TGTGCCAGCAGCTCCCTAGCCCATACCTACAATGAGCAGTTCTTC
CASSSLAHTYNEQFF
>TRBJ1-4|few|TRBV4-1|-
TGCGCCAGCAGCCAAGATGCCCAGGCGGATGAAAAACTGTTTTTT
CASSQDAQADEKLFF
>TRBJ2-1|once|TRBV5-1|-
TGCGCCAGCAGCTTGGACAGGGAGAATGAGCAGTTCTTC
CASSLDRENEQFF
>TRBJ2-3|-|TRBV11-2|-
TGTGCCAGCAGCTTAAGAGCCAGCACAGATACGCAGTATTTT
CASSLRASTDTQYF
>TRBJ1-2|-|TRBV19|-
TGTGCCAGTAGTATAAGGACAGCTGGCGGCTACACCTTC
CASSIRTAGGYTF
>TRBJ2-7|-|TRBV25-1|-
TGTGCCAGCAGTGACAGCCCATCCTACGAGCAGTACTTC
CASSDSPSYEQYF
>TRBJ1-2|-|TRBV7-3|TRBD1
TGTGCCAGCAGCTCAAACGGACAGGGTTTAAACTATGGCTACACCTTC
CASSSNGQGLNYGYTF
>TRBJ1-2|-|TRBV25-1|-
TGTGCCAGCAGGCCGGAGGGGGGCAGCTATGGCTACACCTTC
CASRPEGGSYGYTF
>TRBJ1-2|-|TRBV9|-
TGTGCCAGCAGCCCAGGGGCCAATGGCTACACCTTC
CASSPGANGYTF
>TRBJ2-1|-|TRBV5-1|-
TGCGCCAGCGGGCAGGGGTCCTACAATGAGCAGTTCTTC
CASGQGSYNEQFF
>TRBJ2-7|-|TRBV11-3|TRBD2
TGTGCCAGCAGCTCCGGGAGGCTGTACGAGCAGTACTTC
CASSSGRLYEQYF
>TRBJ1-5|-|TRBV7-9|-
TGTGCCAGCAGCTCGTGGGATCAGCCCCAGCATTTT
CASSSWDQPQHF
>TRBJ1-4|once|TRBV4-1|-
TGCGCCAGCAGCTTCCCTCCAACTGGTGAAAAACTGTTTTTT
CASSFPPTGEKLFF
>TRBJ2-7|-|TRBV2|-
TGTGCCTCCTCCGGCAGGGTCTCGTACGAGCAGTACTTC
CASSGRVSYEQYF
>TRBJ2-5|few|TRBV5-1|TRBD1
TGCGCCAGCAGCCCGGGACAGGGTACGAAAGAGACCCAGTACTTC
CASSPGQGTKETQYF
>TRBJ2-1|-|TRBV5-5|-
TGTGCCAGCAGCTTGGAGTTGGACCAGCAGTTCTTC
CASSLELDQQFF
>TRBJ1-1|-|TRBV21-1|-
TGTGCCAGCGGGGGGGACAGGGGGCGTCTAGGAGCTTTCTTT
CASGGDRGRLGAFF
>TRBJ2-7|-|TRBV19|-
TGTGCCAGTAGCGCCAAACCCTACGAGCAGTACTTC
CASSAKPYEQYF
>TRBJ1-1|-|TRBV5-1|-
TGCGCCAGCAGCTTGGATTGGCAGGGAGGTGCGACTTTCTTT
CASSLDWQGGATFF
>TRBJ1-2|-|TRBV30|TRBD1
TGTGCCTGGATGACAGGGGGCGGCTACACCTTC
CAWMTGGGYTF
>TRBJ2-2|-|TRBV5-1|TRBD2
TGCGCCAGCCAACTGGGGGGGAAGCCCGGGGAGCTGTTTTTT
CASQLGGKPGELFF
>TRBJ2-3|-|TRBV9|TRBD2
TGTGCCAGCAGCGCACAACCCCGGGGGACTAGCGGGGGGGCCATGGGGCAGTATTTT
CASSAQPRGTSGGAMGQYF
>TRBJ1-6|-|TRBV5-4|-
TGTGCCAGCAGCTCTACCGGGACATGGGGTTCACCCCTCCACTTT
CASSSTGTWGSPLHF
>TRBJ1-1|-|TRBV7-9|-
TGTGCCAGCAGCCCTGGCACAGTGAACACTGAAGCTTTCTTT
CASSPGTVNTEAFF
>TRBJ2-1|-|TRBV5-4|TRBD2
TGTGCCAGTGGAGCGGGGGCAAACAATGAGCAGTTCTTC
CASGAGANNEQFF
>TRBJ2-6|-|TRBV5-1|-
TGCGCCAGCAGCTTGCTCCCTGGGGCCAACGTCCTGACTTTC
CASSLLPGANVLTF
>TRBJ2-1|-|TRBV19|TRBD2
TGTGCCAGTAGTATTAGAGCGGGGGGGCCGAGTGAGCAGTTCTTC
CASSIRAGGPSEQFF
>TRBJ1-2|-|TRBV18|-
TGTGCCAGCTCACCATTTTCGAGGGAGGATGGCTACACCTTC
CASSPFSREDGYTF
>TRBJ1-1|-|TRBV28|-
TGTGCCAGCAGTTTCCAGCCGAACACTGAAGCTTTCTTT
CASSFQPNTEAFF
>TRBJ1-5|-|TRBV19|-
TGTGCCAGTAGTAACATCAGGGGACTACAGCCCCAGCATTTT
CASSNIRGLQPQHF
>TRBJ1-2|-|TRBV9|-
TGTGCCAGCAGCGCCCGGACGCATAACTATGGCTACACCTTC
CASSARTHNYGYTF
>TRBJ1-2|-|TRBV20-1|-
TGCAGTGCCCGAGGAGGTCAAGGCTACACCTTC
CSARGGQGYTF
>TRBJ1-5|-|TRBV28|-
TGTGCCAGCAGTTTGAAGGGTAGCAATCAGCCCCAGCATTTT
CASSLKGSNQPQHF
>TRBJ1-3|-|TRBV30|-
TGTGCCTGGAGTCCAGGGATAAACACCATATATTTT
CAWSPGINTIYF